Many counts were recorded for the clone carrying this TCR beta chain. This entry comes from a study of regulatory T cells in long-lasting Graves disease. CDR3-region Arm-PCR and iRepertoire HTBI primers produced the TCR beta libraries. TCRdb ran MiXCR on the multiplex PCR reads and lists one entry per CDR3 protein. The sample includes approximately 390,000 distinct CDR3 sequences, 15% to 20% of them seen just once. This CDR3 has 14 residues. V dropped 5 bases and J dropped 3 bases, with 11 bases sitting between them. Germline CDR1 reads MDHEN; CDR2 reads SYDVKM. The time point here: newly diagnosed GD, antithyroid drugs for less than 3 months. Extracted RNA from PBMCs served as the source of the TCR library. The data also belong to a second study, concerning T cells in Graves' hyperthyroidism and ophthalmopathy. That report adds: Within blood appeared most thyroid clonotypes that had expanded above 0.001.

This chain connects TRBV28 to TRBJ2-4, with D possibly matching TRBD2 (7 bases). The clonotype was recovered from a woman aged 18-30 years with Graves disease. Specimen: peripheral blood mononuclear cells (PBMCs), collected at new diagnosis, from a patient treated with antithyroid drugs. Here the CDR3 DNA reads TGTGCCAGCAGTGGGGGGGGCCTCAAAAACATTCAGTACTTC. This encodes CASSGGGLKNIQYF.